What follows are 17 T cell receptor beta chains derived from one specimen sequenced in a study of T cell repertoires in cytomegalovirus infection. Each CDR3 protein gets one entry after TCRdb re-called the reads with MiXCR. This sample has around 240,000 distinct CDR3 sequences; approximately 22% occur once, and the top ten carry about 18%. What was sequenced was CD8+ T cells from PBMCs. The origin of the receptors is a human donor in good health (CMV status not recorded). Some clones in this sample may be carry-over from other donors' samples.

The chain links TRBV3-1 to TRBJ2-7; D gene uncertain. The V end lost 2 bases, the J end lost 3 bases, and 11 bases lay between the germline ends. Per the germline V gene, CDR1 is LGHDT and CDR2 is YNNKEL (reference sequence). The CDR3 extends over 14 amino acids. The CDR3 region is CASSQQDRGYEQYF. CDR3 coding DNA: TGTGCCAGCAGCCAACAGGACCGCGGCTACGAGCAGTACTTC.

The chain is built from TRBV28 and TRBJ2-3; possibly TRBD1 or TRBD2 for D (5 bases each). Germline values: CDR1 MDHEN, CDR2 SYDVKM. V lost 5 bases to trimming and J lost 5 bases, with 20 bases between them. The CDR3 sequence is 16 residues long. The CDR3 is CASSIAQGFTRDTQYF. The CDR3 nucleotides are TGTGCCAGCAGTATCGCCCAGGGTTTTACTAGAGATACGCAGTATTTT.

This chain connects TRBV20-1 to TRBJ2-1; D gene uncertain. The length of the CDR3 is 15 residues. The germline gives CDR1 DFQATT, CDR2 SNEGSKA (reference sequence). The ends were cut back, 0 bases at V and 0 bases at J, with 9 bases in the middle. The CDR3 spells CSARDKYSSYNEQFF. As DNA, the CDR3 is TGCAGTGCTAGAGATAAGTACAGCTCCTACAATGAGCAGTTCTTC.

This clonotype was seen a few times. The rearrangement uses TRBV7-9 and TRBJ1-2; D ambiguous. This CDR3 has 14 amino acids. The V gene lost 3 bases and the J gene lost 2 bases, with 10 bases spanning the gap. Germline lookup yields CDR1 SEHNR and CDR2 FQNEAQ (reference sequence). Here the CDR3 reads CASSFYDPNYGYTF. CDR3 coding DNA: TGTGCCAGCAGCTTTTACGACCCAAACTATGGCTACACCTTC.

The rearrangement joins TRBV28 to TRBJ2-5, with 8 bases lining up with TRBD2. Losses at the gene ends were 7 bases for V and 5 bases for J; bases not matched to a gene: 9. Germline CDR1 and CDR2: MDHEN and SYDVKM. This CDR3 is 14 amino acids long. The CDR3 DNA reads TGTGCCAGCACCGTTAGCGGGGTGGGGGAGACCCAGTACTTC. This codes for CASTVSGVGETQYF.

This clonotype has more than one count but fewer than ten. The chain uses TRBV20-1 and TRBJ2-2, with D possibly matching TRBD2 (6 bases). Trimming removed 4 bases from V and 2 bases from J, with 14 bases in between. The CDR3 has 15 residues. Germline V gives CDR1 DFQATT, CDR2 SNEGSKA (reference sequence). The CDR3 here is CSAIFGGFNTGELFF. CDR3 nucleotide sequence: TGCAGTGCTATCTTCGGAGGGTTTAACACCGGGGAGCTGTTTTTT.

Remarks on this clonotype: One end of the junction does not line up with germline, which may come from a read error. V usage is TRBV12-3 or TRBV12-4 and J usage is TRBJ2-2; 8 nucleotides agree with TRBD2. There are 14 residues in the CDR3. As DNA, the CDR3 is TGTGCCAGCAGTTTAACTAGCGGTGGCGGGGGGCTGTTTTTT. Its translation: CASSLTSGGGGLFF.

This clonotype came up a few times. The genes are TRBV19 and TRBJ2-3; TRBD2 matches at 15 bases. CDR3 length equals 20 residues. Trimming took 6 bases from V and 1 from J; bases not matched to a gene: 14. The germline gives CDR1 LNHDA, CDR2 SQIVND (reference sequence). The CDR3 coding sequence is TGTGCCAGTAGCGAGGAGATTGGACTAGCGGGGGGGCCCGGCACAGATACGCAGTATTTT. Translating it yields CASSEEIGLAGGPGTDTQYF.

This clonotype was recorded a few times. The gene calls are TRBV7-4 and TRBJ1-3; D is unresolved. The V end was cut by 4 bases, the J end by 0 bases, with 13 bases between. In germline, CDR1 is SGHVT, CDR2 SQSDAQ. The length of the CDR3 is 16 residues. Written as DNA, the CDR3 is TGTGCCAGCAGCTCACTACGGGCCTCCTCTGGAAACACCATATATTTT. This gives the protein CASSSLRASSGNTIYF.

In its sample, this clonotype was seen once. The chain uses TRBV9 and TRBJ2-1, with D perhaps matching TRBD1 or TRBD2 (5 bases each). This CDR3 is built from 15 residues. The germline V gene has CDR1 SGDLS and CDR2 YYNGEE. Between the trimmed V and J ends, which lost 3 bases and 0 bases, there was a span of 10 bases. The CDR3 here is CASSEEGSSYNEQFF. CDR3 bases: TGTGCCAGCAGCGAAGAGGGGTCCTCCTACAATGAGCAGTTCTTC.

This clonotype was seen only a few times. This rearrangement joins TRBV7-6 to TRBJ1-2; 9 nucleotides match TRBD1. The germline V gene has CDR1 SGHVS and CDR2 FNYEAQ. CDR3 length: 13 amino acids. V lost 4 bases, J lost 6 bases, and 3 bases stayed unmatched. The CDR3 sequence: CASSSDRGNGYTF. The CDR3 coding sequence is TGTGCCAGCAGCTCCGACAGGGGGAATGGCTACACCTTC.

This clonotype has a count of ten or more. This chain links TRBV20-1 with TRBJ2-1, with 7 bases identical to TRBD2. Germline V CDR1 and CDR2: DFQATT, SNEGSKA (reference sequence). CDR3 length equals 16 residues. Trimming cost V 0 bases and J 1 base; bases outside gene matches: 6. In DNA, the CDR3 is TGCAGTGCTAGAGATTTTCGGGGGGTTTCCTACAATGAGCAGTTCTTC. Translation gives CSARDFRGVSYNEQFF.

This clonotype was recorded at least ten times. This chain connects TRBV11-1 to TRBJ2-3; D remains unclear. In germline, CDR1 is SGHAT, CDR2 FQDESV (reference sequence). This CDR3 is 13 amino acids long. The V end was cut by 5 bases, the J end by 4 bases, with 10 bases between. The CDR3 sequence: CASSPLSPDTQYF. Here the CDR3 DNA reads TGTGCCAGCAGCCCGTTGAGCCCAGATACGCAGTATTTT. The full variable domain, rest sourced from reference TRBV11-1 and TRBJ2-3, is EAEVAQSPRYKITEKSQAVAFWCDPISGHATLYWYRQILGQGPELLVQFQDESVVDDSQLPKDRFSAERLKGVDSTLKIQPAELGDSAMYLCASSPLSPDTQYFGPGTRLTVL.

The chain employs TRBV7-9 and TRBJ2-1; 13 bases are shared with TRBD2. The CDR3 has 15 residues. V shed 6 bases, J shed 9 bases, and the junction held 8 bases outside the gene matches. The germline gives CDR1 SEHNR, CDR2 FQNEAQ (reference sequence). CDR3 region: CASRDTSGGAVEQFF. The CDR3 DNA is TGTGCCAGCAGGGATACTAGCGGGGGGGCCGTTGAGCAGTTCTTC. The whole variable domain, remainder taken from reference TRBV7-9 and TRBJ2-1, is DTGVSQNPRHKITKRGQNVTFRCDPISEHNRLYWYRQTLGQGPEFLTYFQNEAQLEKSRLLSDRFSAERPKGSFSTLEIQRTEQGDSAMYLCASRDTSGGAVEQFFGPGTRLTVL.

The rearrangement links TRBV13 to TRBJ2-7; D perhaps matches TRBD1 (6 bases). Trimming removed 2 bases at V and 0 bases at J, with 8 bases between. The CDR3 sequence is 14 residues long. Germline V gene data show CDR1 as PRHDT and CDR2 as FYEKMQ (reference sequence). The CDR3 sequence: CASSLYRDSYEQYF. The DNA for the CDR3 is TGTGCCAGCAGCTTATACAGGGACTCCTACGAGCAGTACTTC.

At least ten counts were recorded for this clonotype. The rearrangement joins TRBV7-8 to TRBJ2-1; TRBD1 matches at 9 bases. The V gene's germline CDR1 is SGHVS and CDR2 FQNEAQ. CDR3 length: 14 residues. V shed 3 bases and J 8 bases; nucleotides not matched to a gene: 5. In DNA form, the CDR3 reads TGTGCCAGCAGCTTGGGACAGGGAGGCGATGAGCAGTTCTTC. This codes for CASSLGQGGDEQFF.

The chain links TRBV20-1 to TRBJ1-5; D is perhaps TRBD1 (5 bases). Trimming took 0 bases from V and 4 from J, leaving 10 bases between them. Germline V gene sequence: CDR1 DFQATT, CDR2 SNEGSKA (reference sequence). The CDR3 loop spans 14 amino acids. The CDR3 loop reads CSARDRGVNQPQHF. CDR3 sequence (DNA): TGCAGTGCTAGAGATCGGGGGGTGAATCAGCCCCAGCATTTT.